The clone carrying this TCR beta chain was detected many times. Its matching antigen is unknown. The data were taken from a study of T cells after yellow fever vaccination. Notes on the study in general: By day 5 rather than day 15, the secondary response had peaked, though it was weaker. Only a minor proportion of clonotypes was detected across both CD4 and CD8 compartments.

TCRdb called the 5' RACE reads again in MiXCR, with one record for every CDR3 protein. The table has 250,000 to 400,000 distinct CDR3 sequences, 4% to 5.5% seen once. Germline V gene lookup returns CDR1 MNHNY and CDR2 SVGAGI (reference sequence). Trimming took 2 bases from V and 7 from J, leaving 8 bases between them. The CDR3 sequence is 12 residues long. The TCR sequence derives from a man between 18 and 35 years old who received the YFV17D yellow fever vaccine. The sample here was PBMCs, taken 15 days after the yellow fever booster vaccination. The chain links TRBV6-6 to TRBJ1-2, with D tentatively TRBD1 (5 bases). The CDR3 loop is CASSYPGGGYTF. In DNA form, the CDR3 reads TGTGCCAGCAGTTACCCGGGGGGTGGCTACACCTTC.